One and the same sample provided the 30 T cell receptor beta chains below, sequenced in a study of cytomegalovirus exposure and HLA in healthy donors. Amplification used 60 Vbeta primers and 13 Jbeta primers. Assay: immunoSEQ multiplex PCR; the TCRdb copy retains only in-frame clones and omits some. The sample yields around 98,000 clones, approximately 69% seen once. Sequencing used PBMCs. The receptors here all came from a female donor in good health and CMV-seronegative.

The genes are TRBV11-3 and TRBJ1-2; D is unresolved. The germline CDR1 and CDR2 sequences are SGHNT and YENEEA. The CDR3 consists of 18 residues. Trimming shortened V by 1 base and J by 3 bases, and 21 bases separated the two germline ends. For the CDR3, the DNA is TGTGCCAGCAGCTTAGGTGGATACGGCTTACGAGAGGACTATGGCTACACCTTC. This encodes CASSLGGYGLREDYGYTF.

The rearrangement uses TRBV12-5 and TRBJ2-3; D may be TRBD1 (6 bases). Trimming shortened V by 0 bases and J by 5 bases, and 6 bases separated the two germline ends. The CDR3 covers 13 residues. Germline values: CDR1 LGHNT, CDR2 FRNRAP. DNA of the CDR3: TGTGCTAGTGGTTTGGTAGGGGGAGATACGCAGTATTTT. It translates to CASGLVGGDTQYF.

This chain uses TRBV10-3 with TRBJ2-3; 8 bases fit TRBD2. The junction had 6 bases not matched to a gene; V was cut back by 0 bases and J by 4 bases. CDR1 and CDR2 (germline): ENHRY, SYGVKD. This CDR3 region has 16 residues. CDR3 sequence: CAISESKAGGPDTQYF. The CDR3 DNA reads TGTGCCATCAGTGAGTCGAAGGCGGGAGGTCCAGATACGCAGTATTTT.

The genes are TRBV5-1 and TRBJ1-2; 12 positions agree with TRBD1. The germline V gene encodes CDR1 SGHRS and CDR2 YFSETQ. V lost 4 bases, J lost 7 bases, and 14 bases stayed unmatched. This CDR3 has 17 amino acids. CDR3 sequence (DNA): TGCGCCAGCAGCCGCACGCGACGGGGACAGGGGGCGCTTGGCTACACCTTC. Translation: CASSRTRRGQGALGYTF.

The rearrangement uses TRBV7-2 and TRBJ2-5, with a tentative D call TRBD2 (6 bases). In germline, CDR1 is SGHTA, CDR2 FQGNSA. The CDR3 contains 14 residues. Trimming removed 3 bases at V and 4 bases at J, with 12 bases between. Here the CDR3 reads CASSFQTSGETQYF. CDR3 sequence (DNA): TGTGCCAGCAGCTTCCAGACTAGTGGAGAGACCCAGTACTTC.

The chain employs TRBV29-1 and TRBJ2-1, with a possible D match to TRBD2 (7 bases). The germline V and J ends were trimmed by 6 bases and 6 bases, with 21 bases remaining between them. This CDR3 region has 15 residues. Germline loops: CDR1 SQVTM, CDR2 ANQGSEA. CDR3 coding DNA: TGCAGCGTCCAAGGGGGGGCTCAGGTTCGCAATGAGCAGTTCTTC. Translating gives CSVQGGAQVRNEQFF.

Only a few counts were recorded for this clone. The genes are TRBV30 and TRBJ1-2; D might be TRBD1 (6 bases). Trimming pared 3 bases from V and 1 base from J, leaving 9 bases between. The CDR3 covers 13 residues. In germline, CDR1 is GTSNPN, CDR2 SVGIG (reference sequence). DNA for the CDR3: TGTGCCTGGAGCCCGGACAGTAACTATGGCTACACCTTC. This encodes CAWSPDSNYGYTF.

This clone was found a few times. Other nucleotide sequences in the sample specify the same CDR3. The chain carries TRBV6-1 and TRBJ2-7; weak D call: TRBD1 (6 bases). V was cut by 4 bases and J by 1 base, with 14 bases left in between. Germline V gene sequence: CDR1 MNHNS, CDR2 SASEGT. The CDR3 is 15 residues long. CDR3 DNA: TGTGCCAGCAGTGTACAGGGAACCGAGTCCTACGAGCAGTACTTC. This translates into CASSVQGTESYEQYF.

The V call is TRBV9, the J call TRBJ1-1, with a weak D call TRBD1 (6 bases). The germline CDR1 and CDR2 sequences are SGDLS and YYNGEE. CDR3 length: 14 amino acids. V was trimmed by 4 bases and J by 2 bases, leaving 12 bases between them. The CDR3 DNA reads TGTGCCAGCAGCTCTAGGACAGACAACACTGAAGCTTTCTTT. Translated, it gives CASSSRTDNTEAFF.

A remark on this clone: The junction departs from the called germline gene at one end, perhaps through a read error. The genes are TRBV5-1 and TRBJ1-5, with 7 bases aligning to TRBD1. Per the germline V gene, CDR1 is SGHRS and CDR2 is YFSETQ. The CDR3 is 14 residues long. The CDR3 nucleotides are TGCGCCAGCAGCTTGGAAGGGGGCAATCGGCCCCAGCATTTT. Translating gives CASSLEGGNRPQHF.

This chain joins TRBV5-1 and TRBJ2-3; 10 nucleotides match TRBD1. The CDR3 spans 16 residues. Germline lookup yields CDR1 SGHRS and CDR2 YFSETQ. Trimming removed 0 bases from V and 6 bases from J; junction bases left unmatched: 7. CDR3 bases: TGCGCCAGCAGCTTGGAGGGGACAGGGGTTCGTGATACGCAGTATTTT. Translation gives CASSLEGTGVRDTQYF.

This sequence joins TRBV7-8 and TRBJ1-1; TRBD1 aligns across 9 bases. The CDR3 has 15 residues. Germline V gives CDR1 SGHVS, CDR2 FQNEAQ. Germline trimming cut 3 bases from V and 3 bases from J; bases unmatched to any gene: 5. CDR3 nucleotides: TGTGCCAGCAGCTTTAAGGACAGGGGATACACTGAAGCTTTCTTT. Amino acids: CASSFKDRGYTEAFF.

The table lists this clone with a few counts. A junction end diverges from the germline sequence, so it may reflect a read error. This chain links TRBV19 with TRBJ1-1, with 9 bases fitting TRBD1. This CDR3 region has 12 residues. Germline V gene sequence: CDR1 LNHDA, CDR2 SQIVND (reference sequence). In DNA form, the CDR3 reads TGTGCCAGCTTAGACAGGGGGACTGACGCTTTCTTT. It encodes CASLDRGTDAFF.

V is TRBV7-2 and J is TRBJ1-2; 7 bases align to TRBD1. Germline CDR1 and CDR2: SGHTA and FQGNSA. CDR3 length equals 16 residues. V lost 1 base, J lost 0 bases, and 5 bases stayed unmatched. CDR3 nucleotides: TGTGCCAGCAGCTTAGTCTCAGGGACAGCTAACTATGGCTACACCTTC. It translates to CASSLVSGTANYGYTF.

This chain links TRBV12-5 with TRBJ2-6, with TRBD1 matching 10 bases. J lost 0 bases, V lost 6 bases, and 5 bases had no gene match. The CDR3 consists of 17 residues. Germline V gives CDR1 LGHNT, CDR2 FRNRAP. CDR3: CASGPGQGNSGANVLTF. CDR3 sequence (DNA): TGTGCTAGTGGACCGGGACAGGGGAACTCTGGGGCCAACGTCCTGACTTTC.

This clone was seen only a few times. V gene TRBV28 combines with J gene TRBJ2-6; tentative D call: TRBD1 (5 bases). Per the germline V gene, CDR1 is MDHEN and CDR2 is SYDVKM. V gave up 5 bases and J gave up 0 bases, with 17 bases separating them. The CDR3 has 18 residues. CDR3 in DNA: TGTGCCAGCAGTACCATAGGGGATTATACCTCTGGGGCCAACGTCCTGACTTTC. It codes for CASSTIGDYTSGANVLTF.

The DNA of the CDR3 is TGTGCCAGCAGCTTAGCTGTGGGAGGCTACAATGAGCAGTTCTTC. It encodes CASSLAVGGYNEQFF. This chain uses TRBV7-2 with TRBJ2-1; TRBD2 is a possible D gene (6 bases). The V end lost 0 bases, the J end lost 3 bases, and 9 bases lay between the germline ends. The germline gives CDR1 SGHTA, CDR2 FQGNSA. This CDR3 has 15 amino acids. Together with reference TRBV7-2 and TRBJ2-1, the CDR3 gives the full variable domain: GAGVSQSPSNKVTEKGKDVELRCDPISGHTALYWYRQSLGQGLEFLIYFQGNSAPDKSGLPSDRFSAERTGGSVSTLTIQRTQQEDSAVYLCASSLAVGGYNEQFFGPGTRLTVL.

The chain couples TRBV5-6 to TRBJ2-3; tentative D call: TRBD1 (6 bases). The CDR3 is 13 amino acids. CDR1 and CDR2 from the germline V gene are SGHDT and YYEEEE. Between the trimmed V and J ends, which lost 6 bases and 2 bases, there was a span of 10 bases. CDR3 sequence: CASTRQATDTQYF. In DNA form, the CDR3 reads TGTGCCAGCACCCGACAGGCCACAGATACGCAGTATTTT.

This clone appeared a few times. The chain combines TRBV19 with TRBJ2-1; 9 bases are a match to TRBD2. This CDR3 contains 15 residues. Germline CDR1 is LNHDA and CDR2 is SQIVND (reference sequence). With V trimmed by 9 bases and J by 8 bases, 14 bases remained unmatched. This CDR3 reads CASRRTGTSSHEQFF. The CDR3 nucleotides read TGTGCCAGCAGGCGGACCGGGACTAGCTCCCATGAGCAGTTCTTC.

The V and J genes are TRBV25-1 and TRBJ1-3; weak D call: TRBD1 (5 bases). With 1 base removed from V and 4 bases from J, the gap between germline ends came to 8 bases. CDR3 length: 14 amino acids. Germline V gene lookup returns CDR1 MGHDK and CDR2 SYGVNS. CDR3 amino acids: CASSESGGGNTIYF. The CDR3 nucleotides are TGTGCCAGCAGTGAATCGGGGGGGGGAAACACCATATATTTT.

The chain joins TRBV10-3 to TRBJ1-2, with 9 bases identical to TRBD1. This CDR3 has 14 amino acids. From germline, CDR1 is ENHRY and CDR2 SYGVKD. The junction had 4 bases not matched to a gene; V was cut back by 3 bases and J by 5 bases. The DNA of the CDR3 is TGTGCCATCAGTGATTGGACAGGGGATTATGGCTACACCTTC. Its translation: CAISDWTGDYGYTF.

The chain recombines TRBV19 with TRBJ2-3; 10 bases align to TRBD2. This CDR3 has 15 residues. V lost 2 bases to trimming and J lost 4 bases; unmatched junction nucleotides: 3. Germline V lookup: CDR1 LNHDA, CDR2 SQIVND (reference sequence). As DNA, the CDR3 is TGTGCCAGTAGTATACTAGCGGGAGAAGCAGATACGCAGTATTTT. Translated, it gives CASSILAGEADTQYF.

The chain combines TRBV5-1 with TRBJ1-2, with TRBD1 matching 7 bases. The CDR3 runs to 14 residues. Germline V gives CDR1 SGHRS, CDR2 YFSETQ. Trimming cost V 0 bases and J 6 bases; bases outside gene matches: 5. The CDR3 region is CASSLEQGYDGYTF. CDR3 DNA sequence: TGCGCCAGCAGCTTGGAACAGGGGTATGATGGCTACACCTTC.

This clone was detected once. The genes are TRBV18 and TRBJ1-6; 12 bases align to TRBD1. V lost 6 bases and J lost 6; bases outside the gene matches: 6. From germline, CDR1 is KGHSH and CDR2 LQKENI. The CDR3 extends over 16 amino acids. The CDR3 nucleotides are TGTGCCAGCTCGCCGGGACAGGGGGCAGGTAATTCACCCCTCCACTTT. This encodes CASSPGQGAGNSPLHF.

DNA for the CDR3: TGCGCCAGCAGCTTGGCGGCAGGGTATGGCTACACCTTC. This sequence encodes CASSLAAGYGYTF. The chain links TRBV5-1 to TRBJ1-2; weak D call: TRBD1 (5 bases). Per germline, CDR1 SGHRS and CDR2 YFSETQ. The CDR3 is 13 amino acids. V was shortened by 0 bases and J by 5 bases, with 8 bases between the two germline ends.

This clone occurred a few times. Other DNA sequences within the sample encode an identical CDR3. This chain's CDR3 is CASSYSGGEAFF. CDR3 in DNA: TGTGCCAGCAGTTACTCGGGGGGTGAAGCTTTCTTT. The gene calls are TRBV6-5 and TRBJ1-1; tentatively, D is TRBD1 (5 bases). Germline-derived CDR1 and CDR2 are MNHEY and SVGAGI. Trimming removed 0 bases from V and 7 bases from J, with 6 bases in between. The CDR3 has 12 amino acids.

The CDR3 spells CASSPGTGQEKLFF. CDR3 DNA: TGTGCCAGCAGTCCCGGGACAGGGCAGGAAAAACTGTTTTTT. The chain joins TRBV28 to TRBJ1-4, with TRBD1 matching 9 bases. Trimming took 5 bases from V and 8 from J; bases not matched to a gene: 6. Germline loops: CDR1 MDHEN, CDR2 SYDVKM. This CDR3 comprises 14 residues.

This clone has only one observation. The gene calls are TRBV6-4 and TRBJ2-7; 12 bases line up with TRBD2. Per germline, CDR1 MRHNA and CDR2 SNTAGT. The CDR3 has 16 amino acids. V shed 3 bases and J 4 bases; nucleotides not matched to a gene: 7. The chain's CDR3 is CASSEVTSGRRYEQYF. CDR3 in DNA: TGTGCCAGCAGTGAGGTGACTAGCGGGAGACGATACGAGCAGTACTTC.

This clone is labeled as medium-sized. The chain carries TRBV28 and TRBJ2-2; 10 bases align to TRBD2. The CDR3 sequence is 15 residues long. V shed 3 bases, J shed 4 bases, and the junction held 2 bases outside the gene matches. The germline CDR1 and CDR2 sequences are MDHEN and SYDVKM. CDR3 nucleotide sequence: TGTGCCAGCAGTTTCAGCGGGAGGGTCACCGGGGAGCTGTTTTTT. Protein: CASSFSGRVTGELFF.

This chain links TRBV9 with TRBJ2-1, with 10 positions matching TRBD2. Looked up from germline, CDR1 is SGDLS and CDR2 is YYNGEE. The CDR3 extends over 16 amino acids. Losses at the gene ends were 3 bases for V and 4 bases for J; bases not matched to a gene: 7. The CDR3 nucleotides read TGTGCCAGCAGCGCGTCTAGCGGGAGTTCATACAATGAGCAGTTCTTC. Its protein is CASSASSGSSYNEQFF.